This TCR beta chain was captured in a study of blood T cell repertoires in COVID-19. Whole-study context: The samples span acute and convalescent COVID-19 from the United States, Italy and Spain.

The method was immunoSEQ multiplex PCR; TCRdb's version includes in-frame clones alone and lacks a portion of them. The repertoire holds about 310,000 clones, with around 87% as singletons. A few counts support this clone. Germline CDR1 and CDR2: SGHAT and FQNNGV. Trimming took off 4 bases at V and 5 bases at J, with 14 bases between the two ends. There are 14 residues in the CDR3. V is TRBV11-2 and J is TRBJ2-5; TRBD2 might be the D (6 bases). Sequencing was done on a sample of peripheral blood. The TCR comes from a man aged 45-60 years with active or convalescent COVID-19. The chain's CDR3 is CASSSSLSGETQYF. CDR3 DNA: TGTGCCAGCAGCTCCTCCCTGAGCGGGGAGACCCAGTACTTC.